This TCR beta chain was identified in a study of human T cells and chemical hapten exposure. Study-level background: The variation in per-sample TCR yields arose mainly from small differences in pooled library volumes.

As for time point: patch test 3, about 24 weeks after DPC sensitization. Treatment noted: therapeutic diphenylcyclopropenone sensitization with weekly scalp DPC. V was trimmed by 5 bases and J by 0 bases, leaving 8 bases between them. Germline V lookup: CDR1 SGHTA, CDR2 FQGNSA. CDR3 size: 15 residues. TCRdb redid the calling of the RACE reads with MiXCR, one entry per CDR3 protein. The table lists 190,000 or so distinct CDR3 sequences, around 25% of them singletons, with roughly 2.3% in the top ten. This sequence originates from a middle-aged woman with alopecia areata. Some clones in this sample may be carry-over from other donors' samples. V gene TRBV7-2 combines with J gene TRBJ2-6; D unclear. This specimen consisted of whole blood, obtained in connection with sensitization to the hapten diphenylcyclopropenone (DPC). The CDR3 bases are TGTGCCAGCAGCCCTCCTAGCTCTGGGGCCAACGTCCTGACTTTC. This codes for CASSPPSSGANVLTF.